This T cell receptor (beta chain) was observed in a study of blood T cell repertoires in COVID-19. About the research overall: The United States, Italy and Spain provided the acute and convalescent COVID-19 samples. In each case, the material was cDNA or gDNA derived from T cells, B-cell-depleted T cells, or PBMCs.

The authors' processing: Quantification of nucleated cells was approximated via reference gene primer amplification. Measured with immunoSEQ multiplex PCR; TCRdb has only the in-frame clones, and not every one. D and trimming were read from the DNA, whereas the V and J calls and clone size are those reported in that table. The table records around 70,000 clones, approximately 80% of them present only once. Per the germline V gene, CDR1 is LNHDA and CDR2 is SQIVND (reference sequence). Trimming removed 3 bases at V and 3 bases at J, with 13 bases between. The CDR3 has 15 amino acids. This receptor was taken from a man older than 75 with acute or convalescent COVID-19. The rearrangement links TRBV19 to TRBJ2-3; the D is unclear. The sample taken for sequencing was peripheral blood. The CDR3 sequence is CASSMARPVTDTQYF. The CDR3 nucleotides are TGTGCCAGTAGTATGGCTAGACCCGTAACAGATACGCAGTATTTT.